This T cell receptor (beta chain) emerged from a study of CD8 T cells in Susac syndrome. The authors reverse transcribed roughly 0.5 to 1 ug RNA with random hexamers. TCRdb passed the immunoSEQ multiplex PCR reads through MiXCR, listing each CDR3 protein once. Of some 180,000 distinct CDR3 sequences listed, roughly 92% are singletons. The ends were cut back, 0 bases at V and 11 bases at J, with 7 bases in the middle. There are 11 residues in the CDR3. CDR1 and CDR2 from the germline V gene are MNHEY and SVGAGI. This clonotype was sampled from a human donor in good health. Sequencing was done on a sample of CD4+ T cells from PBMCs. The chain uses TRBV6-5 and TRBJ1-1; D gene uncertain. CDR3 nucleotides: TGTGCCAGCAGTTACTCTAAGCTTGCTTTCTTT. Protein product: CASSYSKLAFF.